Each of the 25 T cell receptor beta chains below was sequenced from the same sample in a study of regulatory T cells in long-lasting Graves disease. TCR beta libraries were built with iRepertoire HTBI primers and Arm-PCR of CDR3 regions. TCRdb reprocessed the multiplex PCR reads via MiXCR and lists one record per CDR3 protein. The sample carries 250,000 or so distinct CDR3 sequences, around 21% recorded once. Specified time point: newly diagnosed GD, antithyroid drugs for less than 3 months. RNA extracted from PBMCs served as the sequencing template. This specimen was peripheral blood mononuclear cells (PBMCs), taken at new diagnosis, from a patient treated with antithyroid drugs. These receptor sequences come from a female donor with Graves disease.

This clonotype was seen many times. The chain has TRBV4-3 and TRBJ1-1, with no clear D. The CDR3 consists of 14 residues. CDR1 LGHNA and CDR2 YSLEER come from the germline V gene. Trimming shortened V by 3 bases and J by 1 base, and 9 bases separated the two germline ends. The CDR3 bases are TGCGCCAGCAGCCAGGACCCATCGAACACTGAAGCTTTCTTT. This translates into CASSQDPSNTEAFF.

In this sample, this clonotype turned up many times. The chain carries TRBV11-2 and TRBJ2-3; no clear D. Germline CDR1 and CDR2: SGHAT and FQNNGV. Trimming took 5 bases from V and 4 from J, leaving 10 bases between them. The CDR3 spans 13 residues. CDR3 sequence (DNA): TGTGCCAGCAGCCAAGGGTTGTCAGATACGCAGTATTTT. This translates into CASSQGLSDTQYF.

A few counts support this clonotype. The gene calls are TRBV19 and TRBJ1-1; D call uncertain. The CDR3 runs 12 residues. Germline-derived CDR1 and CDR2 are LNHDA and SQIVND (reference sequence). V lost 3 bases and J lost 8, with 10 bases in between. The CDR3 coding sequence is TGTGCCAGTAGTATGGGGATTCGGGAAGCTTTCTTT. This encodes CASSMGIREAFF.

The CDR3 DNA reads TGTGCCAGCAGCTCCCAGCCAGCGGGGGTCCGCTACAATGAGCAGTTCTTC. Translation gives CASSSQPAGVRYNEQFF. The chain employs TRBV7-9 and TRBJ2-1, with 8 nucleotides matching TRBD2. Germline V gene sequence: CDR1 SEHNR, CDR2 FQNEAQ (reference sequence). This CDR3 is built from 17 residues. V shed 4 bases and J 3 bases; nucleotides not matched to a gene: 11.

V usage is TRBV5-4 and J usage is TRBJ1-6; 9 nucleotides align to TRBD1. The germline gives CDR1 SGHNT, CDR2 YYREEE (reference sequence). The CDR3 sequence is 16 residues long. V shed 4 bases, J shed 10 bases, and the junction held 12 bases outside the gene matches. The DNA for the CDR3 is TGTGCCAGCAGCCCACGGTCCCGGGACAGGGACTCACCCCTCCACTTT. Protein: CASSPRSRDRDSPLHF.

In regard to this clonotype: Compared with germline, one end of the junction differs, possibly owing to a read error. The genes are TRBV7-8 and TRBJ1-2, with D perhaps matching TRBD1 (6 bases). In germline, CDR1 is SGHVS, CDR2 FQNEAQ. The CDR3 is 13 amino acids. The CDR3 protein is CVSSLRTDYGYTF. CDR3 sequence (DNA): TGTGTCAGCAGCTTGAGGACAGACTATGGCTACACCTTC.

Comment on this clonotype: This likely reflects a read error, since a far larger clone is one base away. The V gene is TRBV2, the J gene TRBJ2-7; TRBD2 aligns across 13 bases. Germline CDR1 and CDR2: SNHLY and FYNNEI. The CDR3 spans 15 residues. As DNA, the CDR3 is TGTGCCAGCGGACTAGCGGGAGATAGCTCCCACGAGCAGTACTTC. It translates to CASGLAGDSSHEQYF.

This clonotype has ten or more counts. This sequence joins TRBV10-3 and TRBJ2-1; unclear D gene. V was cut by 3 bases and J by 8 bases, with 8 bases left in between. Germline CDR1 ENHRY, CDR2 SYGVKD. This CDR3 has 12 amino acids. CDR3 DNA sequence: TGTGCCATCAGTGATTCTGGGGATGAGCAGTTCTTC. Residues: CAISDSGDEQFF.

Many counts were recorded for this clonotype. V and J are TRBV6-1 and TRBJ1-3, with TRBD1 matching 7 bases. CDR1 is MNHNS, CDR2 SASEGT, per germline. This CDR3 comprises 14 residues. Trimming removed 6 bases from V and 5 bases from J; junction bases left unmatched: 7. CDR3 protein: CASRGGGARNTIYF. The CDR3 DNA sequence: TGTGCCAGCAGGGGAGGGGGCGCGAGAAACACCATATATTTT.

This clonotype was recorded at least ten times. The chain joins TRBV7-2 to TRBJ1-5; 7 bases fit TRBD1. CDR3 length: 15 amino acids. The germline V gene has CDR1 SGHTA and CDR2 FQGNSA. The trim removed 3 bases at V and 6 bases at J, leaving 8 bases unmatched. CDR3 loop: CASSLQGGLGQPQHF. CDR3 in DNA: TGTGCCAGCAGCTTGCAGGGGGGGCTGGGTCAGCCCCAGCATTTT.

CDR3 amino acids: CASSISGAGTDTQYF. Written as DNA, the CDR3 is TGTGCCAGCAGCATCTCAGGGGCCGGCACAGATACGCAGTATTTT. V gene TRBV5-6 combines with J gene TRBJ2-3; weak D call: TRBD1 (6 bases). Trimming removed 4 bases at V and 1 base at J, with 13 bases between. This CDR3 is built from 15 residues. Per the germline V gene, CDR1 is SGHDT and CDR2 is YYEEEE.

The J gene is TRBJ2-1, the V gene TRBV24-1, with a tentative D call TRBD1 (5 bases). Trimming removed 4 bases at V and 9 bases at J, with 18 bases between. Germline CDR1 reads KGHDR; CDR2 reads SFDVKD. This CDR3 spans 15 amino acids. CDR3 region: CATSDQLGHRFEQFF. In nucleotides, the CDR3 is TGTGCCACCAGTGACCAACTCGGACATCGGTTTGAGCAGTTCTTC.

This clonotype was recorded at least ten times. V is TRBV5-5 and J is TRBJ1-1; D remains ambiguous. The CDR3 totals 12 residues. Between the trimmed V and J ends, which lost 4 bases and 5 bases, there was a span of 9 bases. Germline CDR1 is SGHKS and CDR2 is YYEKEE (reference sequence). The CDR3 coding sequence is TGTGCCAGCAGCCTGGTTAAAACTGAAGCTTTCTTT. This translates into CASSLVKTEAFF.

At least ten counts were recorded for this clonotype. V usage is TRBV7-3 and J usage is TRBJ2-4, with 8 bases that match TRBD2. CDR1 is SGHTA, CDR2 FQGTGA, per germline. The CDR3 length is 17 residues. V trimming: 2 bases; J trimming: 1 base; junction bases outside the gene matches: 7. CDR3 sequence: CASSLGGSGAAKNIQYF. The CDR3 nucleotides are TGTGCCAGCAGCTTAGGTGGTAGCGGGGCGGCCAAAAACATTCAGTACTTC. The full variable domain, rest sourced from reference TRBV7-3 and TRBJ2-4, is GAGVSQTPSNKVTEKGKYVELRCDPISGHTALYWYRQSLGQGPEFLIYFQGTGAADDSGLPNDRFFAVRPEGSVSTLKIQRTERGDSAVYLCASSLGGSGAAKNIQYFGAGTRLSVL.

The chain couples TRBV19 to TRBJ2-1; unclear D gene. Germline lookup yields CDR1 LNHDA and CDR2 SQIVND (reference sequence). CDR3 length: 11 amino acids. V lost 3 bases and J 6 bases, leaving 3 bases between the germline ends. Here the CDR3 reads CASSIFNEQFF. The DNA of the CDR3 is TGTGCCAGTAGTATCTTCAATGAGCAGTTCTTC.

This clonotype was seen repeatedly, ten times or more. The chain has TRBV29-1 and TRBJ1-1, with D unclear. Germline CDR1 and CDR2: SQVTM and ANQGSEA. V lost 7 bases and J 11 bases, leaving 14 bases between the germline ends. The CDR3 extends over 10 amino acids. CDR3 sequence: CSARTELAFF. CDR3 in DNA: TGCAGCGCCCGGACCGAGTTGGCTTTCTTT.

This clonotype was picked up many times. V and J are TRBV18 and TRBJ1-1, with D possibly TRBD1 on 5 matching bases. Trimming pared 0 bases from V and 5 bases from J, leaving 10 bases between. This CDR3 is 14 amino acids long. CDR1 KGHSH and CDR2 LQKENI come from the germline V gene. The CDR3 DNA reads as TGTGCCAGCTCACCACCGGGCAGGGTGACTGAAGCTTTCTTT. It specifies CASSPPGRVTEAFF.

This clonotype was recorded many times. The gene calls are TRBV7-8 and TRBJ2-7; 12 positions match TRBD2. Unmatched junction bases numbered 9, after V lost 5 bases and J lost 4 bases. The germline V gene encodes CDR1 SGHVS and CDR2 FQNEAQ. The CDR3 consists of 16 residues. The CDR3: CASSPRTSGTTYEQYF. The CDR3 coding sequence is TGTGCCAGCAGCCCCAGGACTAGCGGGACCACGTACGAGCAGTACTTC.

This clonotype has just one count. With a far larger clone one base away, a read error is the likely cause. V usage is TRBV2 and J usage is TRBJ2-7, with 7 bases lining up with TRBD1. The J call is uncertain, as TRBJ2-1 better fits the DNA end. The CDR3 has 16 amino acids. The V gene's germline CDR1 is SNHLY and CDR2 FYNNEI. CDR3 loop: CASSLSTGSLSNEQFF. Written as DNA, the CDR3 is TGTGCCAGCAGTCTTTCGACAGGGTCGCTCTCCAATGAGCAGTTCTTC.

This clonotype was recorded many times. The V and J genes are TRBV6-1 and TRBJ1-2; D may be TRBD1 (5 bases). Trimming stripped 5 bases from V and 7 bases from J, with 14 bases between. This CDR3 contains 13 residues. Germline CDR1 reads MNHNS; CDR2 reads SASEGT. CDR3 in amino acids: CASSTRGRSGYTF. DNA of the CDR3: TGTGCCAGCAGTACTAGGGGCAGAAGTGGCTACACCTTC.

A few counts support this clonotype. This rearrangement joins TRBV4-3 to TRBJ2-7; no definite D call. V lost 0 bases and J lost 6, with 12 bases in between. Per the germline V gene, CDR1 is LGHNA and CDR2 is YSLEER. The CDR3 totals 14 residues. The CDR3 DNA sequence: TGCGCCAGCAGCCAAGAGTCGGGTTTTCTCGAGCAGTACTTC. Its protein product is CASSQESGFLEQYF.

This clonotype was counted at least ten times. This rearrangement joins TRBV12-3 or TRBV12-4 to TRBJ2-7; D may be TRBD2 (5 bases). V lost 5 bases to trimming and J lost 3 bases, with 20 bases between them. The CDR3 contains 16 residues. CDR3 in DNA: TGTGCCAGCAGTACAACCTTCGGGAACAGAGGCTACGAGCAGTACTTC. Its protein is CASSTTFGNRGYEQYF.

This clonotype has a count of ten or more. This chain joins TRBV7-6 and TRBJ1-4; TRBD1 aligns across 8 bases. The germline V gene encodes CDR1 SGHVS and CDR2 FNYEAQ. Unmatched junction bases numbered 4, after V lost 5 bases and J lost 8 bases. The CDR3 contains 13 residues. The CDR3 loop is CASSPGTGEKLFF. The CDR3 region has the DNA TGTGCCAGCAGCCCGGGGACAGGCGAAAAACTGTTTTTT.

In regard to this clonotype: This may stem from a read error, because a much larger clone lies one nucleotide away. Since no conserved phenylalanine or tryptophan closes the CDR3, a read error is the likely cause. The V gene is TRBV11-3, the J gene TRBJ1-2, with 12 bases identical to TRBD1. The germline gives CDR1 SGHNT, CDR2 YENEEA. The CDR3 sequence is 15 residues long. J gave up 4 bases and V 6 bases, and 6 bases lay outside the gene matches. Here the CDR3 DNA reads TGTGCCAGCAGACCCGGGACAGGGGGCAGCTATGGCTACACCTCC. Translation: CASRPGTGGSYGYTS.

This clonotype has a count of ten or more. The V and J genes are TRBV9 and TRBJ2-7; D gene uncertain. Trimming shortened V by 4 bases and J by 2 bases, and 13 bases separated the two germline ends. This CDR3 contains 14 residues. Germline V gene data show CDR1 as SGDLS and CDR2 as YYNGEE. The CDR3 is CASSPKAVPYEQYF. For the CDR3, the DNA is TGTGCCAGCAGCCCCAAAGCCGTCCCCTACGAGCAGTACTTC.